This is a list of T cell receptor beta chains from one sample in a study of CD8 T cells in ankylosing spondylitis. TCRdb independently ran MiXCR on the 5' RACE reads; one entry per CDR3 protein. The sample yields under 400,000 distinct CDR3 sequences, around a tenth seen once. Source material: blood, either unsorted or a sorted T cell fraction (not recorded which). These receptors came from a female donor with ankylosing spondylitis or in good health (not recorded which). CDR3s include the opening cysteine and the closing phenylalanine or tryptophan.

v_gene: TRBV20-1; CDR3aa: CSARDLGLAANNEQFF
v_gene: TRBV6-2/TRBV6-3; CDR3aa: CASIRTSIPYEQYF
v_gene: TRBV20-1; CDR3aa: CSGSDGSGNQPQHF
v_gene: TRBV9; CDR3aa: CASSGLRNRNEQFF
v_gene: TRBV7-7; CDR3aa: CASSKGSGETQYF
v_gene: TRBV7-2; CDR3aa: CASSAPGRSQETQYF
v_gene: TRBV20-1; CDR3aa: CSARDFRDGGKNIQYF
v_gene: TRBV12-3/TRBV12-4; CDR3aa: CASRMGADTQYF
v_gene: TRBV20-1; CDR3aa: CSAYTGNEKLFF
v_gene: TRBV5-6; CDR3aa: CASSLRVHTEAFF
v_gene: TRBV20-1; CDR3aa: CSAREASGRAETQYF
v_gene: TRBV20-1; CDR3aa: CSAGGDNHQPQHF
v_gene: TRBV5-1; CDR3aa: CASSSVSAGTEAFF
v_gene: TRBV28; CDR3aa: CASSLAPLSIEQFF
v_gene: TRBV5-5; CDR3aa: CASRPTGVSNEQFF
v_gene: TRBV30; CDR3aa: CAWSVQGGQPQHF
v_gene: TRBV7-2; CDR3aa: CASSLVPGGVPNGYTF
v_gene: TRBV3-1; CDR3aa: CASSQQGTASYEQYF
v_gene: TRBV5-6; CDR3aa: CASSLGGRASTDTQYF
v_gene: TRBV20-1; CDR3aa: CSARASSF
v_gene: TRBV20-1; CDR3aa: CSAREAGSNSPLHF
v_gene: TRBV5-1; CDR3aa: CASSLMTGLSSYEQYF
v_gene: TRBV20-1; CDR3aa: CSARGLAGPNVGNEQFF
v_gene: TRBV7-2; CDR3aa: CASSFSRVYEQYF
v_gene: TRBV6-1; CDR3aa: CASRTQGTSNQPQHF
v_gene: TRBV7-6; CDR3aa: CASSSDRAGEKLFF
v_gene: TRBV5-1; CDR3aa: CASSWTAGTASYEQYF
v_gene: TRBV28; CDR3aa: CATRDRDTDTQYF
v_gene: TRBV20-1; CDR3aa: CSARDQGTGNEKLFF
v_gene: TRBV28; CDR3aa: CASGVLSYEQYF
v_gene: TRBV6-1; CDR3aa: CASSQLGQGTTDTQYF
v_gene: TRBV27; CDR3aa: CASSVLGTTGELFF
v_gene: TRBV7-3; CDR3aa: CASSLTLSPTGELFF
v_gene: TRBV24-1; CDR3aa: CATSDTRAHYEQYF
v_gene: TRBV5-1; CDR3aa: CASSPRPMRRTEAFF
v_gene: TRBV12-3/TRBV12-4; CDR3aa: CASSLRRRLTGNQPQHF
v_gene: TRBV5-1; CDR3aa: CASSARVRGVVDNEQFF
v_gene: TRBV5-1; CDR3aa: CASSFYASGGGETQYF
v_gene: TRBV5-1; CDR3aa: CASGSGDTYEQYF
v_gene: TRBV7-9; CDR3aa: CASSNGQFGRGNETQYF
v_gene: TRBV10-3; CDR3aa: CAIGGLLGQFF
v_gene: TRBV20-1; CDR3aa: CSASVAGGITDTQYF
v_gene: TRBV12-3/TRBV12-4; CDR3aa: CASSFYRGATDTQYF
v_gene: TRBV19; CDR3aa: CASSPSLTQTQYF
v_gene: TRBV5-1; CDR3aa: CASSWEFSSGANVLTF
v_gene: TRBV12-3/TRBV12-4; CDR3aa: CASSSQDNYGYTF
v_gene: TRBV9; CDR3aa: CASSVQGLANTGELFF
v_gene: TRBV12-3/TRBV12-4; CDR3aa: CASSFLEFLASGSDNEQFF
v_gene: TRBV5-1; CDR3aa: CASSLGTGALYSPLHF
v_gene: TRBV15; CDR3aa: CATSREPGFRETQYF